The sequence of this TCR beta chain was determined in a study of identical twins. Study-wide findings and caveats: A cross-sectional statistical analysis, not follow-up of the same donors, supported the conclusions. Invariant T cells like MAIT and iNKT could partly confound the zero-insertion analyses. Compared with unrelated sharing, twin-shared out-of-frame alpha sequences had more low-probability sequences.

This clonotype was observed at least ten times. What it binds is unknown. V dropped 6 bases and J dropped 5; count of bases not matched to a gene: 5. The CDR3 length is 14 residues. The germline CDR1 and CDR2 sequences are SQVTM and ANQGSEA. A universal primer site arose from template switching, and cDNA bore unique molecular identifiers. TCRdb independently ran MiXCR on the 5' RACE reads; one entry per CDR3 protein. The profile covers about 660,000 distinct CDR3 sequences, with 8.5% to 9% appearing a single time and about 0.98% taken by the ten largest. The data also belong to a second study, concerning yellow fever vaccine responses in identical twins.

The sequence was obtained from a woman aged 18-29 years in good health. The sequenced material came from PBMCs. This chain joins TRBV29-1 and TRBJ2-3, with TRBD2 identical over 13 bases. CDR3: CSVRTSGSRDTQYF. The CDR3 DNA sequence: TGCAGCGTCAGGACTAGCGGGAGTCGAGATACGCAGTATTTT.